The present T cell receptor beta chain was sequenced within a study of blood T cell repertoires in COVID-19. Background on the study: Some COVID-19 samples were acute and others convalescent; all came from the United States, Italy and Spain.

The CDR3 extends over 16 amino acids. Germline CDR1 is KGHDR and CDR2 is SFDVKD. Measured with immunoSEQ multiplex PCR; TCRdb has only the in-frame clones, and not every one. Among under 400,000 clones listed, 65% to 90% were seen once. There are a few counts of this clone. Individuals drawn from 20 to 25 US areas were about 18 to 100 years old. Donors were grouped by their self-reported clinical history. Sequencing input: PBMCs or T cells enriched from blood (not recorded which). The clonotype originates from a woman aged 40 to 49 with acute COVID-19. The rearrangement links TRBV24-1 to TRBJ1-2, with TRBD1 matching 7 bases. The CDR3 nucleotides read TGTGGCCACGTCCTTCGGGACAGAAGTTCACGCTATGGCTACACCTTC. It yields the protein CGHVLRDRSSRYGYTF.